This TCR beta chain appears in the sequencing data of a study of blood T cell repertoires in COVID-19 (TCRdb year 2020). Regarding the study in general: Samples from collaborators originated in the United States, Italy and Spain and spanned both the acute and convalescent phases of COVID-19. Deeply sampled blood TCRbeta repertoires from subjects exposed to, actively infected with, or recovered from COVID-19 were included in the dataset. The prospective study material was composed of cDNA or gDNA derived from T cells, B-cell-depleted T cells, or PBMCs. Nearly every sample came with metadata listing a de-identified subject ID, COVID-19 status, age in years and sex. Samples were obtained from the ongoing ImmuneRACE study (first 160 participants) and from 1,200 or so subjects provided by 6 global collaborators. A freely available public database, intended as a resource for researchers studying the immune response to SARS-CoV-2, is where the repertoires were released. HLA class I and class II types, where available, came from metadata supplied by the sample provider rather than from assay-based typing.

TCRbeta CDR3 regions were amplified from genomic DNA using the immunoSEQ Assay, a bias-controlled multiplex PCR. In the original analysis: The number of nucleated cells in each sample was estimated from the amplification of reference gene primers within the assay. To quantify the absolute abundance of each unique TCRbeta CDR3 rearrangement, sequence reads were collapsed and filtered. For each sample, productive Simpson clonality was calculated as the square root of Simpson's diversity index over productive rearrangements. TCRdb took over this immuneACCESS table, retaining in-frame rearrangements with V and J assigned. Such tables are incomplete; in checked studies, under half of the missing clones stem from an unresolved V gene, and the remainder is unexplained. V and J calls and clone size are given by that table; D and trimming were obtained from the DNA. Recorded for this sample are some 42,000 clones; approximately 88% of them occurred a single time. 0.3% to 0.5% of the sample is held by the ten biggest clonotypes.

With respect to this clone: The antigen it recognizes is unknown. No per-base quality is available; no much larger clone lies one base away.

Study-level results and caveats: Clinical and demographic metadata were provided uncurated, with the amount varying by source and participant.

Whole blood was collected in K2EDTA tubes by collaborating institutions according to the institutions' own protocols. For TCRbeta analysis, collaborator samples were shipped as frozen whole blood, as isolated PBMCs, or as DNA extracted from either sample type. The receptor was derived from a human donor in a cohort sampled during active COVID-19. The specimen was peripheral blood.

Read as DNA, the sequence is TGTGCCAGCAGCTTGGAGCGCGTCTCCTACGAGCAGTACTTC. Translated, this gives CASSLERVSYEQYF. Rearrangement joined TRBV5-4 to TRBJ2-7; no D gene is confidently identified. Including the terminal cysteine and phenylalanine, the CDR3 comprises 14 residues. The only DNA kept is the CDR3, 42 bases in frame from the first base. A distance of 7 bases separates the germline ends of V and J, which lose 0 bases and 0 bases respectively. The germline V gene (reference sequence) provides CDR1 SGHNT and CDR2 YYREEE.